The sequence of this TCR beta chain was determined in a study of graft-versus-host responses after intestinal transplantation. Study as a whole: The transplants performed in recipients were multivisceral, liver-intestinal, or isolated intestinal.

Sequencing used immunoSEQ multiplex PCR; TCRdb keeps in-frame clones, though not all of them. The table records 100,000 or so clones, roughly 89% of them present only once. Findings and caveats of the study: Investigators detected GvH clones in recipient marrow, with some emerging earlier in ileum or blood. The study found high graft-versus-host to host-versus-graft clonal ratios in allografts of patients with graft-donor T cell macrochimerism.

About this clone: Antigen unknown.

The CDR3 has 20 amino acids. CDR1 MGHRA and CDR2 YSYEKL come from the germline V gene. Losses at the gene ends were 3 bases for V and 4 bases for J; bases not matched to a gene: 13. The starting material was unstimulated CD4+ T cells sorted from spleen or lymph node cells, obtained before transplant. The genes are TRBV4-1 and TRBJ2-3, with 16 bases that match TRBD2. This TCR was recovered from a human donor who was the organ donor for an intestinal transplant. The CDR3 region is CASSHPGLAGGPSVPDTQYF. The CDR3 nucleotides are TGCGCCAGCAGCCATCCGGGACTAGCGGGGGGGCCGTCAGTACCAGATACGCAGTATTTT.